This T cell receptor beta chain originates from a study of memory CD4+ T cells and cytomegalovirus serostatus. Study details: Of the healthy Belgian adults, several were CMV seropositive and 20 to 30 seronegative.

The table came from immunoSEQ multiplex PCR; TCRdb's copy has only in-frame clones and leaves some out. The sample has about 53,000 clones, roughly 78% seen once; the top ten hold roughly 0.77%. The sort gate was single viable CD3+CD4+CD8-CD45RO+ cells for memory CD4+ T cells. Total CD4+ T cells were enriched by CD4 positive selection. This CDR3 is 13 amino acids long. Trimming cost V 4 bases and J 8 bases, with 12 bases left between them. Germline-derived CDR1 and CDR2 are LNHDA and SQIVND (reference sequence). The chain recombines TRBV19 with TRBJ2-4; no reliable D call. The sample consisted of memory CD4+ T cells from blood. This receptor was obtained from an adult in good health and CMV-seronegative. The CDR3: CASSNSPWDIQYF. CDR3 nucleotide sequence: TGTGCCAGTAGTAACTCCCCGTGGGACATTCAGTACTTC.